Shown below are 16 T cell receptor beta chains from a single sample sequenced in a study of T cell repertoires in cytomegalovirus infection. In TCRdb, the reads were re-called with MiXCR into one record per CDR3 protein. The sample carries nearly 70,000 distinct CDR3 sequences, roughly 20% recorded once. Their cognate antigens are unknown. Sequencing was done on a sample of PBMCs, sequenced either directly or after in vitro stimulation (not recorded which). The source of these receptors is a human donor in good health (CMV status not recorded). Some clones in this sample may be carry-over from other donors' samples.

This clonotype was counted many times. The chain links TRBV12-3 or TRBV12-4 to TRBJ2-5; 12 bases agree with TRBD2. The CDR3 has 17 residues. The ends lost 3 bases at V and 2 bases at J; junction bases unmatched: 7. CDR3: CASSLGLAGGPQETQYF. As DNA, the CDR3 is TGTGCCAGCAGTTTGGGGCTAGCGGGAGGGCCTCAAGAGACCCAGTACTTC.

J is TRBJ2-1 and V is TRBV30, with 9 bases aligning to TRBD2. V dropped 3 bases and J dropped 6; count of bases not matched to a gene: 6. The germline V gene has CDR1 GTSNPN and CDR2 SVGIG (reference sequence). This CDR3 is built from 14 residues. CDR3: CAWRLAGPRNEQFF. CDR3 in DNA: TGTGCCTGGAGGCTAGCGGGGCCCCGCAATGAGCAGTTCTTC.

The chain recombines TRBV7-2 with TRBJ1-2; weak D call: TRBD1 (6 bases). The length of the CDR3 is 15 residues. V gave up 4 bases and J gave up 0 bases, with 12 bases separating them. Per the germline V gene, CDR1 is SGHTA and CDR2 is FQGNSA. DNA of the CDR3: TGTGCCAGCAGCTCTCTAGGACAGTCTAACTATGGCTACACCTTC. Translation: CASSSLGQSNYGYTF. The complete variable domain, with remaining parts taken from reference TRBV7-2 and TRBJ1-2, reads GAGVSQSPSNKVTEKGKDVELRCDPISGHTALYWYRQSLGQGLEFLIYFQGNSAPDKSGLPSDRFSAERTGGSVSTLTIQRTQQEDSAVYLCASSSLGQSNYGYTFGSGTRLTVV.

In its sample, this clonotype was seen a few times. The genes are TRBV6-5 and TRBJ2-3; the D gene is possibly TRBD1 (5 bases). Germline V CDR1 and CDR2: MNHEY, SVGAGI. This CDR3 is built from 16 residues. Deletions cut 0 bases from V and 3 bases from J, with 13 bases between. CDR3 coding DNA: TGTGCCAGCAGTTACTCAGCAGGGTCTTGGACAGATACGCAGTATTTT. It encodes CASSYSAGSWTDTQYF.

This clonotype has just a few counts. The chain links TRBV19 to TRBJ2-2; either TRBD1 or TRBD2 may fit D (5 bases each). From germline, CDR1 is LNHDA and CDR2 SQIVND (reference sequence). The CDR3 spans 15 residues. V was clipped by 10 bases and J by 4 bases, with 19 bases between them. The DNA of the CDR3 is TGTGCCACTTGGGACGAGACACCTGGCACCGGGGAGCTGTTTTTT. It encodes CATWDETPGTGELFF.

This clonotype was counted between two and nine times. The chain links TRBV4-3 to TRBJ2-3, with unresolved D. Deletions cut 0 bases from V and 1 base from J, with 5 bases between. Looked up from germline, CDR1 is LGHNA and CDR2 is YSLEER. The CDR3 is 14 amino acids. CDR3 residues: CASSQETRTDTQYF. For the CDR3, the DNA is TGCGCCAGCAGCCAAGAGACGCGCACAGATACGCAGTATTTT.

The V call is TRBV19, the J call TRBJ1-1; TRBD1 might be the D (5 bases). The germline CDR1 and CDR2 sequences are LNHDA and SQIVND (reference sequence). This CDR3 comprises 12 residues. With 5 bases removed from V and 6 bases from J, the gap between germline ends came to 10 bases. The DNA of the CDR3 is TGTGCCAGTAGTGGGGGGAGGGCTGAAGCTTTCTTT. Its protein product is CASSGGRAEAFF.

The genes are TRBV12-3 or TRBV12-4 and TRBJ2-2; maybe TRBD2 (5 bases). The CDR3 runs 14 residues. The V gene lost 6 bases and the J gene lost 3 bases, with 11 bases spanning the gap. The CDR3 sequence is CASRILGDTGELFF. For the CDR3, the DNA is TGTGCCAGCAGAATTCTCGGGGACACCGGGGAGCTGTTTTTT.

The V gene is TRBV2, the J gene TRBJ2-3; TRBD2 aligns across 10 bases. V lost 7 bases and J lost 4; bases outside the gene matches: 5. This CDR3 is built from 14 residues. Germline-derived CDR1 and CDR2 are SNHLY and FYNNEI. Here the CDR3 DNA reads TGTGCCAGCAAACCTAGCGGGAGTCCAGATACGCAGTATTTT. This sequence encodes CASKPSGSPDTQYF. The variable domain in full, with the rest retrieved from reference TRBV2 and TRBJ2-3, is EPEVTQTPSHQVTQMGQEVILRCVPISNHLYFYWYRQILGQKVEFLVSFYNNEISEKSEIFDDQFSVERPDGSNFTLKIRSTKLEDSAMYFCASKPSGSPDTQYFGPGTRLTVL.

The J gene is TRBJ2-5, the V gene TRBV7-2, with 7 bases that match TRBD2. J lost 5 bases, V lost 5 bases, and 8 bases had no gene match. Per the germline V gene, CDR1 is SGHTA and CDR2 is FQGNSA. CDR3 length: 14 residues. CDR3: CASSPQSGMETQYF. The CDR3 DNA sequence: TGTGCCAGCAGCCCTCAAAGCGGGATGGAGACCCAGTACTTC.

This clonotype was detected many times. This chain connects TRBV7-2 to TRBJ2-3; 11 nucleotides line up with TRBD2. The germline V gene encodes CDR1 SGHTA and CDR2 FQGNSA. V gave up 8 bases and J gave up 3 bases; unmatched junction bases: 7. The CDR3 is 15 amino acids. The CDR3, as DNA: TGTGCCAGCGCCCCCGGGACTAGCGGTACAGATACGCAGTATTTT. Its protein is CASAPGTSGTDTQYF.

This clonotype was counted many times. V usage is TRBV7-2 and J usage is TRBJ1-1; tentatively, D is TRBD1 (6 bases). Trimming took 4 bases from V and 2 from J, leaving 8 bases between them. Germline V lookup: CDR1 SGHTA, CDR2 FQGNSA. CDR3 length equals 13 residues. CDR3 in DNA: TGTGCCAGCAGCTGGGACATTAACACTGAAGCTTTCTTT. This sequence encodes CASSWDINTEAFF.

The chain carries TRBV29-1 and TRBJ1-4; maybe TRBD1 (5 bases). The germline V gene encodes CDR1 SQVTM and CDR2 ANQGSEA. CDR3 length: 13 residues. The V end lost 4 bases, the J end lost 6 bases, and 12 bases lay between the germline ends. In DNA, the CDR3 is TGCAGCGTTGGAGGACACACTGATGAAAAACTGTTTTTT. This codes for CSVGGHTDEKLFF.

There are many counts of this clonotype. This chain uses TRBV7-6 with TRBJ2-7; 9 bases fit TRBD1. The germline V gene encodes CDR1 SGHVS and CDR2 FNYEAQ. V lost 0 bases, J lost 5 bases, and 17 bases stayed unmatched. The CDR3 length is 19 residues. CDR3 sequence (DNA): TGTGCCAGCAGCTTAGCGGGTCATCCGGTGGCGTGGACAGGGGACGAGCAGTACTTC. Translated: CASSLAGHPVAWTGDEQYF.

The V gene is TRBV29-1, the J gene TRBJ2-1; 11 nucleotides match TRBD2. V dropped 4 bases and J dropped 8; count of bases not matched to a gene: 4. The V gene's germline CDR1 is SQVTM and CDR2 ANQGSEA. The CDR3 extends over 13 amino acids. CDR3 amino acids: CSVARLAGHEQFF. The CDR3 DNA reads TGCAGCGTTGCGCGACTAGCGGGACATGAGCAGTTCTTC.

This clonotype was recorded at least ten times. This chain joins TRBV7-2 and TRBJ2-3; D perhaps matches TRBD2 (6 bases). Germline CDR1 is SGHTA and CDR2 is FQGNSA. This CDR3 has 15 amino acids. The ends were cut back, 5 bases at V and 3 bases at J, with 15 bases in the middle. CDR3 protein: CASSRQGGLTDTQYF. In DNA, the CDR3 is TGTGCCAGCAGCCGCCAGGGAGGTTTAACAGATACGCAGTATTTT.